This T cell receptor beta chain came from a study of blood T cell repertoires in COVID-19. Across the study: Sites in the United States, Italy and Spain provided acute and convalescent COVID-19 samples. In each case, the material was cDNA or gDNA derived from T cells, B-cell-depleted T cells, or PBMCs.

The CDR3 has 13 residues. Germline-derived CDR1 and CDR2 are LNHDA and SQIVND (reference sequence). The germline V and J ends were trimmed by 4 bases and 6 bases, with 11 bases remaining between them. Per the authors' pipeline: Reference gene primer amplification gave nucleated cell count estimates. Repertoires were generated with immunoSEQ multiplex PCR, while TCRdb's copy carries only in-frame clones and drops some. The V and J calls and clone size are taken from that table; D and trimming were inferred from the DNA. Here the sample spans 100,000 to 150,000 clones, approximately 85% being singletons. Patients in Seattle were enrolled during active infection, then followed longitudinally.

The sequence derives from a woman of 80 years or more with COVID-19, enrolled during active disease. Sequencing used peripheral blood. The chain uses TRBV19 and TRBJ2-3; D not certain. The CDR3 sequence: CASSTAAPDTQYF. In nucleotides, the CDR3 is TGTGCCAGTAGTACCGCGGCCCCGGATACGCAGTATTTT.